This TCR beta chain was retrieved from a study of T-cell reconstitution after alpha-beta-depleted transplantation in children. Whole-study findings and limits: After one year, T-cell counts and TCRbeta diversity mostly came from new T cells.

Deletions cut 2 bases from V and 6 bases from J, with 13 bases between. The CDR3 runs to 14 residues. Germline lookup yields CDR1 MNHEY and CDR2 SVGAGI. Regarding this clonotype: Its antigen is undetermined.

Construction of the TCRbeta library involved unique molecular identifiers. TCRdb re-derived calls from the PCR reads in MiXCR, one entry per CDR3 protein. This table holds approximately 650,000 distinct CDR3 sequences, under 15% found once. This receptor was taken from a girl between 2 and 10 years old with congenital amegakaryocytic thrombocytopenia, due to receive a stem cell transplant. The chain carries TRBV6-5 and TRBJ1-1; TRBD1 is a possible D gene (5 bases). Source: PBMCs, taken before TCRalphabeta/CD19-depleted stem cell transplant. The CDR3 sequence is CASSYAGGGSEAFF. The DNA of the CDR3 is TGTGCCAGCAGTTACGCTGGGGGGGGTTCTGAAGCTTTCTTT.